The 15 T cell receptor beta chains below were found in one sample sequenced in a study of T cells after yellow fever vaccination. TCRdb reanalysed the 5' RACE reads using MiXCR and keeps one entry per CDR3 protein. This table has 250,000 to 300,000 distinct CDR3 sequences, about 5.2% appearing once. The material sequenced was CD4+ T cells sorted from PBMCs, taken on the day of the yellow fever booster vaccination. Receptors were obtained from a man younger than 30 who received the YFV17D yellow fever vaccine.

This clonotype was recorded at least ten times. This chain uses TRBV12-3 or TRBV12-4 with TRBJ2-5; D may be TRBD2 (6 bases). This CDR3 contains 15 residues. Trimming took off 3 bases at V and 4 bases at J, with 15 bases between the two ends. DNA for the CDR3: TGTGCCAGCAGTTTTAGCCGTCCGGGACTAGAGACCCAGTACTTC. As protein: CASSFSRPGLETQYF.

The sample holds many counts of this clonotype. The chain recombines TRBV7-6 with TRBJ1-4, with D possibly matching TRBD1 (6 bases). V lost 1 base, J lost 4 bases, and 13 bases lay in between. Germline CDR1 and CDR2: SGHVS and FNYEAQ. The CDR3 contains 16 residues. CDR3 nucleotide sequence: TGTGCCAGCAGCTTAGGGGGGCTCTATCTTAATGAAAAACTGTTTTTT. It is translated as CASSLGGLYLNEKLFF.

CDR3 DNA: TGTGCCAGCAGTATAGACCTGGCTGGCTACACCTTC. Its protein product is CASSIDLAGYTF. J is TRBJ1-2 and V is TRBV2; D ambiguous. CDR3 length: 12 amino acids. Trimming left V 5 bases short and J 7 bases short, with 11 bases between. Germline-derived CDR1 and CDR2 are SNHLY and FYNNEI.

The gene calls are TRBV20-1 and TRBJ1-5; possible D gene TRBD1, 5 bases. Germline CDR1 and CDR2: DFQATT and SNEGSKA (reference sequence). V lost 2 bases to trimming and J lost 3 bases, with 11 bases between them. The CDR3 has 14 amino acids. In nucleotides, the CDR3 is TGCAGTGCTAGATCAGGGATGGACAATCAGCCCCAGCATTTT. It codes for CSARSGMDNQPQHF.

The chain uses TRBV5-1 and TRBJ2-2, with D tentatively TRBD2 (6 bases). CDR1 is SGHRS and CDR2 is YFSETQ in the germline V gene. V was shortened by 2 bases and J by 0 bases, with 8 bases between the two germline ends. The CDR3 contains 15 residues. For the CDR3, the DNA is TGCGCCAGCAGCTTCACTAGCCCGAACACCGGGGAGCTGTTTTTT. Its protein is CASSFTSPNTGELFF.

This rearrangement joins TRBV7-3 to TRBJ1-1; D remains unclear. V dropped 1 base and J dropped 0 bases, with 9 bases sitting between them. CDR3 size: 15 residues. Germline V lookup: CDR1 SGHTA, CDR2 FQGTGA. The DNA for the CDR3 is TGTGCCAGCAGCTTAAGCATGGATTTGAACACTGAAGCTTTCTTT. Protein product: CASSLSMDLNTEAFF. Drawing the rest from reference TRBV7-3 and TRBJ1-1, the complete variable domain is GAGVSQTPSNKVTEKGKYVELRCDPISGHTALYWYRQSLGQGPEFLIYFQGTGAADDSGLPNDRFFAVRPEGSVSTLKIQRTERGDSAVYLCASSLSMDLNTEAFFGQGTRLTVV.

This clonotype turned up a few times. The chain is built from TRBV7-2 and TRBJ2-7; TRBD1 aligns across 9 bases. The germline V gene encodes CDR1 SGHTA and CDR2 FQGNSA. J gave up 6 bases and V 3 bases, and 3 bases lay outside the gene matches. The CDR3 sequence is 13 residues long. DNA for the CDR3: TGTGCCAGCAGCTTGGACAGGGGAACCGAGCAGTACGTC. It codes for CASSLDRGTEQYV.

This clonotype was observed a few times. The chain links TRBV7-2 to TRBJ1-1; D uncertain. Between the trimmed V and J ends, which lost 5 bases and 11 bases, there was a span of 18 bases. The germline gives CDR1 SGHTA, CDR2 FQGNSA. This CDR3 is built from 13 residues. This CDR3 is CASSLPPGSHAFF. CDR3 nucleotides: TGTGCCAGCAGCCTCCCCCCTGGGTCACACGCTTTCTTT.

This clonotype was detected ten times or more. The chain links TRBV9 to TRBJ1-6; unclear D gene. CDR3 size: 13 residues. V lost 0 bases, J lost 6 bases, and 4 bases lay in between. Germline CDR1 is SGDLS and CDR2 is YYNGEE. In nucleotides, the CDR3 is TGTGCCAGCAGCGTAGGCGGTAATTCACCCCTCCACTTT. Its translation is CASSVGGNSPLHF.

CDR3: CASSWGQSTDTQYF. For the CDR3, the DNA is TGTGCCAGCAGCTGGGGACAAAGCACAGATACGCAGTATTTT. The rearrangement joins TRBV7-9 to TRBJ2-3; tentatively, D is TRBD1 (6 bases). Looked up from germline, CDR1 is SEHNR and CDR2 is FQNEAQ (reference sequence). The CDR3 loop spans 14 amino acids. The V and J ends lost 4 bases and 0 bases respectively, with 8 bases between them.

The V and J genes are TRBV6-5 and TRBJ2-5; possibly TRBD2 for D (6 bases). CDR3 size: 15 residues. Germline CDR1 is MNHEY and CDR2 is SVGAGI. The V and J ends lost 0 bases and 5 bases respectively, with 13 bases between them. The CDR3 loop reads CASSYSGQGLETQYF. The CDR3 DNA sequence: TGTGCCAGCAGTTACTCAGGGCAGGGACTCGAGACCCAGTACTTC.

This clonotype appeared a few times. CDR3: CASRAGWESNQPQHF. The CDR3, as DNA: TGTGCCAGCCGGGCTGGGTGGGAGAGCAATCAGCCCCAGCATTTT. This chain uses TRBV28 with TRBJ1-5, with no clear D. Looked up from germline, CDR1 is MDHEN and CDR2 is SYDVKM. Deletions cut 8 bases from V and 1 base from J, with 15 bases between. This CDR3 has 15 residues.

This clonotype appeared a few times. CDR3: CASSLSGTARTEAFF. CDR3 nucleotides: TGTGCCAGCAGCTTATCAGGGACGGCCCGCACTGAAGCTTTCTTT. The V call is TRBV7-9, the J call TRBJ1-1; possibly TRBD1 for D (5 bases). Germline V gives CDR1 SEHNR, CDR2 FQNEAQ (reference sequence). Trimming left V 2 bases short and J 4 bases short, with 14 bases between. This CDR3 is 15 amino acids long.

There are a few counts of this clonotype. V usage is TRBV18 and J usage is TRBJ2-2, with D possibly matching TRBD2 (5 bases). The CDR3 has 17 amino acids. V was shortened by 2 bases and J by 4 bases, with 17 bases between the two germline ends. Germline V CDR1 and CDR2: KGHSH, LQKENI. The CDR3 DNA follows: TGTGCCAGCTCACCATCCCCGAGGGAATTTAGCACCGGGGAGCTGTTTTTT. Its protein product is CASSPSPREFSTGELFF. The entire variable domain, with the rest obtained from reference TRBV18 and TRBJ2-2, is as follows: NAGVMQNPRHLVRRRGQEARLRCSPMKGHSHVYWYRQLPEEGLKFMVYLQKENIIDESGMPKERFSAEFPKEGPSILRIQQVVRGDSAAYFCASSPSPREFSTGELFFGEGSRLTVL.

In its sample, this clonotype was seen many times. This sequence joins TRBV6-6 and TRBJ1-1; D gene ambiguous. Germline CDR1 is MNHNY and CDR2 is SVGAGI (reference sequence). The CDR3 is 16 amino acids. V was pared by 0 bases and J by 3 bases, with 14 bases between. Here the CDR3 reads CASSYSPGVRYTEAFF. The CDR3, as DNA: TGTGCCAGCAGTTACTCCCCCGGGGTCAGGTACACTGAAGCTTTCTTT.